The entry that follows covers one T cell receptor beta chain sequence. Its cognate antigen has yet to be identified. One base away there is no much larger clone; base qualities are not given. The data are from a study of T cells after posttransplantation cyclophosphamide (dated by TCRdb to the mid-2010s). About the investigation overall: Using TRB sequencing, the study followed how the T cell repertoire reconstituted after myeloablative bone marrow transplantation in which posttransplantation cyclophosphamide served as GVHD prophylaxis. Antigen receptor sequencing was done on samples from 35 PTCy-treated patients and from some 15 related bone marrow donors of those patients. TRB sequencing was performed on blood from all 35 or so PTCy patients with 1-year posttransplant specimens. TRB sequencing was also done on up to about 3 additional blood samples from 2 to 5.2 years after transplant in 3 patients, and on pretransplant blood from 4 patients. Because TRA and TRB clonality correlated tightly in under ten samples, the subsequent TCR analyses were limited to TRB only. Public TRB sequences were checked against a database of over 3,000 sequences associated with responses to pathogens, tumor antigens, self-antigens and alloantigens.

TRB sequencing was run on genomic DNA with either the immunoSEQ assay at survey resolution or the hsTCRB kit. Processing in the source paper ran as follows. The immunoSEQ software handled initial read processing, and the LymphoSeq R package was used for repertoire analyses. Clonality was computed as 1 minus normalized Shannon entropy; Gini coefficient was also calculated for each TRB dataset. To infer phenotypes in unsorted samples, TRB sequences from sorted subsets of the recipient or donor were mapped onto the unsorted samples of the same recipient. TCRdb's version of the immuneACCESS table is confined to in-frame rearrangements and falls short of the full clone set. An unresolved V gene accounts for under half of the shortfall where checked; the remainder is of unknown origin. V, J and clone size are taken as reported in that table, and D and trimming were inferred from the DNA itself. Within this sample are several thousand clones, with 75% to 85% of them counted one time only. Less than 7.5% of the sample is in the top ten clones.

Taken with the paper, the label for treatment or condition translates to: high-dose cyclophosphamide on days +3 and +4 as single-agent GVHD prophylaxis. Busulfan and fludarabine conditioning, a related or unrelated marrow graft, and cyclophosphamide on days +3 and +4 were given to PTCy patients. The PTCy-treated patients were drawn from a prospective, multi-institutional clinical trial. Peripheral blood and bone marrow mononuclear cells were isolated by Ficoll-Hypaque density centrifugation and cryopreserved. Sorting of CD4+ and CD8+ T cells, including naive and memory subsets, was performed by FACS on a FACSAria II. The V end gives up 3 bases and the J end 13 bases, leaving 7 bases in the junction not matched to a gene. Sequences SGHKS (CDR1) and YYEKEE (CDR2) are obtained from the germline V gene (reference sequence). Inclusive of the bounding cysteine and phenylalanine, the CDR3 is 11 residues long. Only CDR3 DNA remains: 33 bases, in frame from the first base.

Overall results and qualifications from the work: Across some 45 patients, TRB clonality was highly associated with recipient CMV seropositivity and CMV reactivation, and PTCy diversity was similar to diversity in CNI/methotrexate controls. The TRB repertoires of T cells infiltrating skin or GI tract showed only limited overlap with the TRB repertoires of T cells in blood. Donor-recipient similarity was low at 1-2 months but rose over the first year, and later blood repertoires were often dominated by donor CD8+ memory clones.

The sequence is built from TRBV5-5 and TRBJ2-7, and 7 junctional nucleotides match TRBD2. This TCR was recovered from a male patient aged 30 to 40 who received an allogeneic stem cell transplant from a related donor, was CMV-positive, and had no GVHD. Donor T cells from the graft may be present among the T cells after a transplant. Specimen: CD4+ T cells sorted from blood, collected approximately 35 weeks after a stem cell transplant with posttransplant cyclophosphamide. At the DNA level, the sequence is TGTGCCAGCAGCTCGGGGAGGGTCCCTTACTTC. This yields the protein CASSSGRVPYF.